This TCR beta chain was sequenced in a study of blood T cells in healthy people across ages. Germline CDR1 reads MGHRA; CDR2 reads YSYEKL. The CDR3 is made up of 15 amino acids. Remarks on this clonotype: The junction and the germline gene differ at one end; a read error may be behind it.

PCR was performed a second time for roughly 7 to 12 cycles using a sample-barcoded 5' primer and a J-beta primer mix. TCRdb ran MiXCR on the 5' RACE reads and lists one entry per CDR3 protein. The profile shows roughly 1.7 million distinct CDR3 sequences, about 31% of them singletons. V gene TRBV4-1 combines with J gene TRBJ2-3; 8 nucleotides line up with TRBD2. This receptor was obtained from a woman aged 30 to 39 in good health. The sample taken for sequencing was blood. CDR3 sequence: CTSSQEAGGTDTQYF. The DNA of the CDR3 is TGCACCAGCAGCCAAGAAGCGGGGGGCACAGATACGCAGTATTTT.